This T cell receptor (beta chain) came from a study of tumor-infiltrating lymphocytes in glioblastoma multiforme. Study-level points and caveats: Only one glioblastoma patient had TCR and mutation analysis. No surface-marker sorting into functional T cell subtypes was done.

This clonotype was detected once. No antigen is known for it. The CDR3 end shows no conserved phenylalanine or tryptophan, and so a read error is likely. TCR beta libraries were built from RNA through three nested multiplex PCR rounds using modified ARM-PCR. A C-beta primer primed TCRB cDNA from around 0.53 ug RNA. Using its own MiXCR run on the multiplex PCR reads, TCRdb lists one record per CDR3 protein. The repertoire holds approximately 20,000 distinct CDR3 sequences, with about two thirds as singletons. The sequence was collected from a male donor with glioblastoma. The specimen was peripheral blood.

The CDR3 coding sequence is TGCAGTGCTGGACGCACTAGTCGAAGCGCAGATACGCAGTATCTT. Protein product: CSAGRTSRSADTQYL. The chain employs TRBV20-1 and TRBJ2-3; D is possibly TRBD2 (5 bases). The germline gives CDR1 DFQATT, CDR2 SNEGSKA (reference sequence). This CDR3 comprises 15 residues. Trimming left V 5 bases short and J 4 bases short, with 19 bases between.